The clone carrying this T cell receptor (beta chain) was counted ten times or more. Its specificity is unknown. Germline assignment: CDR1 GTSNPN and CDR2 SVGIG (reference sequence). This CDR3 region has 12 residues. Deletions cut 1 base from V and 3 bases from J, with 6 bases between. The data were obtained in a study of T cells in Graves' hyperthyroidism and ophthalmopathy. TCR beta CDR3 region amplification was performed from RNA transcripts. The HTBI primer set served for first-round RT-PCR of the TCR CDR3. MiXCR, run by TCRdb on the multiplex PCR reads, gives a single entry per CDR3 protein. Of about 480,000 distinct CDR3 sequences listed, 14% are singletons. Patients having uncontrolled infection, another autoimmune disease, pregnancy or lactation were not included. Clinical symptoms, serum thyroxine and TRAb, thyroid ultrasound and orbital computed tomography were used for the diagnoses. It was around 11 ml of fresh peripheral blood that supplied the PBMCs.

Study outcomes and limitations: The majority of expanded thyroid clonotypes above 0.001 also appeared in blood.

Source material: blood. The sequence was obtained from a woman aged 18-29 years with Graves' hyperthyroidism. The chain employs TRBV30 and TRBJ2-5; the D gene is possibly TRBD1 (5 bases). The chain's CDR3 is CAWSGQKETQYF. CDR3 coding DNA: TGTGCCTGGAGTGGACAGAAAGAGACCCAGTACTTC. The whole variable domain, remainder taken from reference TRBV30 and TRBJ2-5, is SQTIHQWPATLVQPVGSPLSLECTVEGTSNPNLYWYRQAAGRGLQLLFYSVGIGQISSEVPQNLSASRPQDRQFILSSKKLLLSDSGFYLCAWSGQKETQYFGPGTRLLVL.